This T cell receptor beta chain came from a study of early T cells in non-severe SARS-CoV-2 infection. TCRdb used MiXCR to reprocess the 5' RACE reads, holding one entry per CDR3 protein. The repertoire holds some 64,000 distinct CDR3 sequences, with around 13% as singletons. The CDR3 is made up of 15 amino acids. V lost 1 base and J 3 bases, leaving 8 bases between the germline ends. CDR1 is SGHRS, CDR2 YFSETQ, per germline. This receptor was obtained from an adult who was a healthcare worker with PCR-confirmed SARS-CoV-2 infection or an uninfected control (not recorded which). Sequencing was performed on whole blood. The chain links TRBV5-1 to TRBJ1-6; D might be TRBD1 (5 bases). Here the CDR3 reads CASSLSTDYNSPLHF. DNA for the CDR3: TGCGCCAGCAGCTTGTCGACAGACTATAATTCACCCCTCCACTTT.